A selection of T cell receptor beta chains follows, all from one sample in a study of blood T cell repertoires in COVID-19. Assay: immunoSEQ multiplex PCR; the TCRdb copy retains only in-frame clones and omits some. This table holds some 60,000 clones, 70% to 90% found once. What was sequenced was peripheral blood. Every receptor here comes from a human donor in a cohort sampled during active COVID-19. The CDR3 runs from the conserved cysteine through the conserved F or W. D genes are given only for firm matches. Clone size appears in some rows only: once, few, many, or a class for an expanded clone.

>.|TRBV19|.|TRBJ2-7
CASSITWRGSYEQYF
TGTGCCAGTAGTATAACGTGGCGGGGTTCCTACGAGCAGTACTTC
>TRBD1|TRBV3-1/TRBV3-2|once|TRBJ2-7
CASSLSGGSYEQYF
TGTGCCAGCAGCCTCTCAGGGGGCTCCTACGAGCAGTACTTC
>TRBD2|TRBV7-2|.|TRBJ2-7
CASRTGLAGEQYF
TGTGCCAGCAGGACAGGACTAGCGGGCGAGCAGTACTTC
>.|TRBV5-3|.|TRBJ1-5
CARSLRQPQHF
TGTGCCAGAAGCTTGCGTCAGCCCCAGCATTTT
>.|TRBV13|.|TRBJ1-1
CASSNPQGTEAFF
TGTGCCAGCAGCAACCCGCAGGGCACTGAAGCTTTCTTT
>TRBD1|TRBV15|.|TRBJ2-7
CATSRDRDRPQTYF
TGTGCCACCAGCAGAGATAGGGACAGACCCCAAACGTACTTC
>TRBD2|TRBV5-1|.|TRBJ2-5
CASSLAGREETQYF
TGCGCCAGCAGCTTAGCGGGGAGGGAAGAGACCCAGTACTTC
>.|TRBV4-1|.|TRBJ1-2
CASSQETAGAGGYTF
TGCGCCAGCAGCCAAGAAACGGCGGGGGCCGGTGGCTACACCTTC
>TRBD1|TRBV14|.|TRBJ2-5
CASSPRTGAETQYF
TGTGCCAGCAGCCCTCGGACAGGGGCAGAGACCCAGTACTTC
>TRBD1|TRBV29-1|.|TRBJ1-1
CSVETGEAFF
TGCAGCGTGGAGACAGGGGAAGCTTTCTTT
>TRBD1|TRBV7-3|.|TRBJ1-1
CASSFQGDTEAFF
TGTGCCAGCAGCTTTCAGGGGGACACTGAAGCTTTCTTT
>.|TRBV6-4|.|TRBJ2-7
CASTDRPSGFYEQYF
TGTGCCAGCACAGACAGGCCTTCTGGGTTTTACGAGCAGTACTTC
>.|TRBV3-1/TRBV3-2|.|TRBJ2-1
CASSPQGRGTTSEQFF
TGTGCCAGCAGCCCCCAGGGGCGGGGGACTACAAGTGAGCAGTTCTTC
>TRBD2|TRBV2|.|TRBJ2-1
CASSTLAGGVNEQFF
TGTGCCAGCAGTACCCTAGCGGGGGGTGTCAATGAGCAGTTCTTC
>TRBD1|TRBV5-8|.|TRBJ1-2
CASSLTGTDGYTF
TGTGCCAGCAGCTTGACCGGGACAGATGGCTACACCTTC
>TRBD2|TRBV5-1|.|TRBJ2-5
CASSPGLAGETQYF
TGCGCCAGCAGCCCGGGACTAGCAGGCGAGACCCAGTACTTC
>TRBD2|TRBV2|.|TRBJ2-6
CASTGLAGSSGANVLTF
TGTGCCAGCACAGGACTAGCGGGGAGCTCTGGGGCCAACGTCCTGACTTTC
>.|TRBV15|.|TRBJ2-3
CATSRRQVPLDTQYF
TGTGCCACCAGCAGAAGACAGGTGCCCTTGGATACGCAGTATTTT
>TRBD1|TRBV27|.|TRBJ2-5
CASSVTGVLGQETQYF
TGTGCCAGCAGTGTAACAGGGGTTTTAGGGCAAGAGACCCAGTACTTC
>.|TRBV6-5|.|TRBJ1-2
CASSSGTGFGYTF
TGTGCCAGCAGTAGTGGCACAGGGTTTGGCTACACCTTC
>TRBD2|TRBV18|.|TRBJ2-1
CASSPLTSGSSYNEQFF
TGTGCCAGCTCACCACTGACTAGCGGAAGCTCCTACAATGAGCAGTTCTTC
>TRBD1|TRBV19|.|TRBJ1-2
CASSKGQGSYGYTF
TGTGCCAGTAGTAAGGGACAGGGTTCCTATGGCTACACCTTC
>.|TRBV27|.|TRBJ1-2
CASGAGWGWGYTF
TGTGCCAGCGGAGCAGGGTGGGGTTGGGGCTACACCTTC
>.|TRBV5-1|.|TRBJ2-3
CASSLGQNTDTQYF
TGCGCCAGCAGCTTGGGACAGAACACAGATACGCAGTATTTT
>TRBD2|TRBV3-1/TRBV3-2|once|TRBJ2-3
CASSPLGGATDTQYF
TGTGCCAGCAGCCCCTTGGGAGGGGCCACAGATACGCAGTATTTT
>.|TRBV9|.|TRBJ2-5
CASSVEERPQETQYF
TGTGCCAGCAGCGTAGAAGAGCGGCCGCAAGAGACCCAGTACTTC
>.|TRBV24-1|.|TRBJ2-1
CATSDPPGRSEQFF
TGTGCCACCAGTGATCCCCCAGGGAGGAGTGAGCAGTTCTTC
>TRBD2|TRBV6-2/TRBV6-3|.|TRBJ2-7
CASSNGLAGRSYEQYF
TGTGCCAGCAGTAACGGACTAGCGGGCAGATCCTACGAGCAGTACTTC
>.|TRBV7-9|.|TRBJ2-6
CASRPTDSGGANVLTF
TGTGCCAGCAGGCCCACCGACTCCGGAGGGGCCAACGTCCTGACTTTC
>.|TRBV4-2|.|TRBJ2-1
CASSQVLTRGSYNEQFF
TGTGCCAGCAGCCAAGTGTTGACTAGAGGGTCCTACAATGAGCAGTTCTTC
>.|TRBV10-2|.|TRBJ1-1
CASSEWGGESTEAFF
TGCGCCAGCAGTGAGTGGGGGGGCGAATCCACTGAAGCTTTCTTT
>TRBD2|TRBV28|.|TRBJ2-7
CASSFGLAGVYEQYF
TGTGCCAGCAGTTTTGGGCTAGCGGGGGTCTACGAGCAGTACTTC
>.|TRBV11-2|.|TRBJ2-7
CASSLAAISYEQYF
TGTGCCAGCAGCCTGGCGGCTATCTCCTACGAGCAGTACTTC
>TRBD2|TRBV2|.|TRBJ2-3
CASSKYGTSGRSTDTQYF
TGTGCCAGCAGTAAATACGGGACTAGCGGGAGAAGCACAGATACGCAGTATTTT
>TRBD1|TRBV7-2|once|TRBJ2-2
CASSPRGTTNTGELFF
TGTGCCAGCAGCCCCAGGGGGACCACGAACACCGGGGAGCTGTTTTTT
>TRBD1|TRBV7-9|.|TRBJ2-7
CASSSDGGTGVYEQYF
TGTGCCAGCAGCTCAGACGGCGGGACAGGGGTTTACGAGCAGTACTTC
>.|TRBV7-2|.|TRBJ2-7
CASSDTGKQYF
TGTGCCAGCAGCGATACAGGGAAGCAGTACTTC
>TRBD1|TRBV5-6|.|TRBJ1-1
CASSLQGAVTEAFF
TGTGCCAGCAGCTTACAGGGGGCGGTCACTGAAGCTTTCTTT
>.|TRBV9|.|TRBJ1-3
CASKKRTRHSGNTIYF
TGTGCCAGCAAAAAGAGAACCCGTCACTCTGGAAACACCATATATTTT
>.|TRBV3-1/TRBV3-2|.|TRBJ2-7
CASSGGESYEQYF
TGTGCCAGCAGCGGTGGGGAGAGCTACGAGCAGTACTTC
>.|TRBV11-3|.|TRBJ2-7
CASSPRQVSSYEQYF
TGTGCCAGCAGCCCCCGACAGGTGAGCTCCTACGAGCAGTACTTC
>.|TRBV6-6|.|TRBJ1-2
CASSYSGDGYTF
TGTGCCAGCAGTTACTCAGGGGATGGCTACACCTTC
>.|TRBV9|.|TRBJ1-3
CASSPQGNTIYF
TGTGCCAGCAGCCCCCAGGGAAACACCATATATTTT
>TRBD2|TRBV7-6|.|TRBJ2-5
CASSLSGGAEETQYF
TGTGCCAGCAGCTTGAGCGGGGGGGCCGAGGAGACCCAGTACTTC
>TRBD1|TRBV10-3|.|TRBJ2-7
CAISEQRTGGNEQYF
TGTGCCATCAGTGAGCAACGGACAGGGGGGAACGAGCAGTACTTC
>.|TRBV3-1/TRBV3-2|.|TRBJ2-2
CASSLQGFTGELFF
TGTGCCAGCAGCCTACAGGGTTTCACCGGGGAGCTGTTTTTT
>.|TRBV6-5|.|TRBJ2-2
CASSYSRRRAGELFF
TGTGCCAGCAGTTACTCGCGGCGGAGGGCCGGGGAGCTGTTTTTT
>TRBD2|TRBV25-1|.|TRBJ2-5
CASSDHRTSGETQYF
TGTGCCAGCAGTGATCATAGGACTAGCGGAGAGACCCAGTACTTC
>TRBD1|TRBV10-1|.|TRBJ2-1
CASSATRDRGDNEQFF
TGCGCCAGCAGTGCTACCCGGGACAGGGGTGACAATGAGCAGTTCTTC
>.|TRBV7-2|.|TRBJ2-5
CASSQMRGETQYF
TGTGCCAGCAGCCAAATGCGGGGAGAGACCCAGTACTTC
>.|TRBV29-1|.|TRBJ1-1
CSVDRTRTEAFF
TGCAGCGTTGACCGTACTAGGACTGAAGCTTTCTTT
>.|TRBV5-1|.|TRBJ2-7
CASSGWVGQSYEQYF
TGCGCCAGCAGCGGATGGGTCGGACAGTCCTACGAGCAGTACTTC
>.|TRBV25-1|.|TRBJ1-1
CASGGTVTEAFF
TGTGCCAGCGGCGGGACGGTCACTGAAGCTTTCTTT
>.|TRBV27|.|TRBJ1-2
CASSLSGTSPFYGYTF
TGTGCCAGCAGTTTATCGGGGACAAGCCCCTTCTATGGCTACACCTTC
>.|TRBV2|.|TRBJ1-1
CASSEMWGGTEAFF
TGTGCCAGCAGTGAAATGTGGGGGGGCACTGAAGCTTTCTTT
>.|TRBV6-5|.|TRBJ1-2
CASSYRRASYGYTF
TGTGCCAGCAGTTACCGGAGAGCGAGCTATGGCTACACCTTC
>.|TRBV19|.|TRBJ1-6
CASSTGDPYNSPLHF
TGTGCCAGTAGTACAGGGGACCCCTATAATTCACCCCTCCACTTT
>.|TRBV7-8|.|TRBJ1-1
CASSLMGAWDTEAFF
TGTGCCAGCAGCTTAATGGGGGCTTGGGACACTGAAGCTTTCTTT
>TRBD1|TRBV3-1/TRBV3-2|once|TRBJ2-7
CASSGTGIYEQYF
TGTGCCAGCAGCGGGACAGGGATTTACGAGCAGTACTTC